This T cell receptor beta chain comes out of a study of Ad26.COV2.S vaccination and SARS-CoV-2 variants. Overall study context: By the intramuscular route, Ad26.COV2.S was given once, or twice 56 days apart.

The treatment was: some 20 received Ad26.COV2.S at low or high dose, single or two shots; roughly 5 received placebo; per-sample allocation not given. Following the first vaccine or placebo injection, samples were taken on day 63. Whoever gave the sample was an adult aged 18-55 years in Boston. The vaccine antigen was prefusion-stabilized Wuhan SARS-CoV-2 spike. In germline, CDR1 is MNHEY, CDR2 SVGAGI. Trimming left V 6 bases short and J 11 bases short, with 19 bases between. CDR3 length: 14 residues. Assay used: immunoSEQ multiplex PCR; TCRdb lists only in-frame clones, some missing. The sample records 300,000 to 400,000 clones, roughly 86% being singletons.

The TCR sequence derives from a person aged 18-65 years who received the Ad26.COV2.S COVID-19 vaccine or a placebo. V and J are TRBV6-5 and TRBJ1-4; D may be TRBD1 (5 bases). This sample comprised peripheral blood, obtained in a trial of Ad26.COV2.S vaccine versus placebo. The CDR3 is CASSPGTSFTKLFF. The CDR3 bases are TGTGCCAGCAGCCCAGGGACCTCCTTCACGAAACTGTTTTTT.